This is a list of T cell receptor beta chains from one sample in a study of OX40 agonist ivuxolimab in advanced cancers. Repertoires were generated with immunoSEQ multiplex PCR, while TCRdb's copy carries only in-frame clones and drops some. The sample yields around 95,000 clones, around 93% seen once. The sequenced sample was CD4+ or CD8+ T cells sorted from blood, obtained in a trial of the OX40 agonist ivuxolimab. These receptors came from an adult with an advanced solid tumor such as melanoma, head and neck, liver or kidney cancer. CDR3s include the opening cysteine and the closing phenylalanine or tryptophan. D genes are given only for firm matches. Clone sizes are given selectively: once, few, many, or a class where the clone is expanded.

length	D	size	J	V	CDR3	DNA
14	-	few	TRBJ1-2	TRBV5-4	CASRSVGANYGYTF	TGTGCCAGCAGATCAGTGGGGGCTAACTATGGCTACACCTTC
12	-	-	TRBJ2-6	TRBV6-5	CASNSGANVLTF	TGTGCCAGCAACTCTGGGGCCAACGTCCTGACTTTC
13	-	-	TRBJ2-1	TRBV9	CASSPQTYNEQFF	TGTGCCAGCAGCCCCCAGACCTACAATGAGCAGTTCTTC
14	-	-	TRBJ2-1	TRBV19	CASTPGGVYNEQFF	TGTGCCAGTACCCCCGGCGGGGTTTACAATGAGCAGTTCTTC
14	TRBD1	-	TRBJ2-7	TRBV12-5	CASVRRDRTYEQYF	TGTGCTAGTGTCCGACGGGACAGAACCTACGAGCAGTACTTC
13	-	-	TRBJ1-1	TRBV19	CASSMRADTEAFF	TGTGCCAGTAGTATGAGGGCTGACACTGAAGCTTTCTTT
14	-	once	TRBJ1-1	TRBV30	CAWMAGWGNTEAFF	TGTGCCTGGATGGCCGGGTGGGGGAACACTGAAGCTTTCTTT
14	-	-	TRBJ1-2	TRBV5-1	CASSLDVGAIGYTF	TGCGCCAGCAGCTTGGATGTCGGGGCGATCGGCTACACCTTC
15	-	-	TRBJ2-7	TRBV7-2	CASSEGTPGRGEQYF	TGTGCCAGCAGCGAGGGGACTCCCGGACGGGGCGAGCAGTACTTC
14	-	-	TRBJ2-7	TRBV4-1	CASSQEGPPYEQYF	TGCGCCAGCAGCCAGGAGGGACCCCCCTACGAGCAGTACTTC
14	-	few	TRBJ1-2	TRBV7-9	CASSPRWGYYGYTF	TGTGCCAGCAGCCCCCGTTGGGGTTACTATGGCTACACCTTC
14	-	-	TRBJ2-2	TRBV7-3	CASSAGSNTGELFF	TGTGCCAGCAGCGCCGGGTCAAACACCGGGGAGCTGTTTTTT
15	TRBD1	-	TRBJ1-5	TRBV5-5	CASSLEDRVNQPQHF	TGTGCCAGCAGCTTGGAAGACAGGGTCAATCAGCCCCAGCATTTT
14	-	-	TRBJ2-1	TRBV4-3	CASSRLGLVNEQFF	TGCGCCAGCAGCCGCCTGGGACTTGTCAATGAGCAGTTCTTC
16	-	-	TRBJ1-3	TRBV7-5	CARSLDYPEAGNTIYF	TGTGCCAGAAGCTTAGATTACCCTGAGGCGGGAAACACCATATATTTT
16	TRBD2	-	TRBJ2-7	TRBV5-1	CASSLVSGSLTYEQYF	TGCGCCAGCAGCTTGGTAAGCGGGAGCCTAACCTACGAGCAGTACTTC
15	-	-	TRBJ1-5	TRBV4-3	CASSQDRGKNQPQHF	TGCGCCAGCAGCCAAGATCGGGGCAAAAATCAGCCCCAGCATTTT
13	-	-	TRBJ1-1	TRBV6-1	CASSVSGSTEAFF	TGTGCCAGCAGTGTATCAGGGAGCACTGAAGCTTTCTTT
12	-	-	TRBJ2-5	TRBV2	CASSVTKETQYF	TGTGCCAGCAGTGTAACGAAAGAGACCCAGTACTTC
13	-	-	TRBJ1-1	TRBV5-6	CASSLPSLRKAFF	TGTGCCAGCAGCTTACCCTCCCTTCGGAAAGCTTTCTTT
13	-	-	TRBJ2-7	TRBV18	CASSPTQGYEQYF	TGTGCCAGCTCACCAACCCAGGGCTACGAGCAGTACTTC
15	-	-	TRBJ2-2	TRBV6-4	CASSDGPLRAGELFF	TGTGCCAGCAGTGATGGGCCCTTGAGGGCCGGGGAGCTGTTTTTT
18	-	-	TRBJ1-4	TRBV4-1	CASSQGGQGSLSNEKLFF	TGCGCCAGCAGCCAAGGAGGGCAGGGTTCGTTGTCTAATGAAAAACTGTTTTTT
15	-	-	TRBJ2-1	TRBV28	CASSLRKTTSKSQFF	TGTGCCAGCAGTTTAAGGAAGACGACTAGTAAGTCGCAGTTCTTC
17	TRBD1	-	TRBJ1-1	TRBV5-4	CASSPLRDRIDDTEAFF	TGTGCCAGCTCCCCCCTCCGGGACAGAATAGACGACACTGAAGCTTTCTTT
14	TRBD1	-	TRBJ2-3	TRBV5-4	CASSLTGETDTQYF	TGTGCCAGCAGCTTGACAGGGGAAACAGATACGCAGTATTTT
14	-	-	TRBJ2-7	TRBV10-2	CASSPGDKTYEQYF	TGCGCCAGCAGTCCAGGTGACAAAACCTACGAGCAGTACTTC
15	TRBD2	once	TRBJ2-7	TRBV28	CASSLGGLAGHEQYF	TGTGCCAGCAGTTTAGGAGGACTAGCGGGTCACGAGCAGTACTTC
14	TRBD1	-	TRBJ1-2	TRBV6-5	CASRYRDRALGYTF	TGTGCCAGCAGATATAGGGACAGGGCCCTTGGCTACACCTTC
12	-	-	TRBJ2-7	TRBV6-5	CASQTSSYEQYF	TGTGCCAGTCAGACTAGCTCCTACGAGCAGTACTTC
15	TRBD1	-	TRBJ2-7	TRBV15	CATSRETGASYEQYF	TGTGCCACCAGCAGAGAAACAGGGGCCTCCTACGAGCAGTACTTC
13	-	-	TRBJ1-2	TRBV30	CAWGLTGVYRYTF	TGTGCCTGGGGTCTGACGGGGGTATACCGCTACACCTTC
13	-	-	TRBJ2-5	TRBV28	CASSPSPSKPVYF	TGTGCCAGCAGTCCATCCCCCAGCAAACCAGTGTACTTC
18	-	-	TRBJ2-5	TRBV4-3	CASSRNPRGRAGRETQYF	TGCGCCAGCAGCCGGAACCCCAGGGGGAGGGCCGGTCGGGAGACCCAGTACTTC